The T cell receptor (beta chain) described here comes from a study of blood T cell repertoires in COVID-19. Study in general: Researchers got acute and convalescent COVID-19 samples from the United States, Italy and Spain. From T cells, B-cell-depleted T cells, or PBMCs came the material, which was cDNA or gDNA.

Germline V gives CDR1 MGHRA, CDR2 YSYEKL. The J segment lost 2 bases and the V segment lost 7 bases, leaving 10 bases of the junction unmatched. The length of the CDR3 is 17 residues. Here immunoSEQ multiplex PCR was the method, and the copy in TCRdb shows in-frame clones only, minus some. This table has some 120,000 clones, around 87% appearing once. Input material: peripheral blood. The TCR comes from a woman aged 60-70 years with acute or convalescent COVID-19. J is TRBJ2-1 and V is TRBV4-1; 11 nucleotides align to TRBD2. In DNA, the CDR3 is TGCGCCAGCAAAGTGACTAGCGGGGTCTGGCCCTACAATGAGCAGTTCTTC. Translating it yields CASKVTSGVWPYNEQFF.